These 20 T cell receptor beta chains share one sample of origin, sequenced in a study of T cell responses to AZD1222 COVID-19 vaccine. Libraries were prepared by immunoSEQ multiplex PCR; TCRdb keeps only in-frame clonotypes and omits some of them. The sample holds more than 50,000 clones, about 90% seen once. Sequenced here: peripheral blood, sampled on day 0 of AZD1222 vaccination. These receptors all come from an adult in good health.

The rearrangement links TRBV5-1 to TRBJ1-3; D uncertain. Germline values: CDR1 SGHRS, CDR2 YFSETQ. This CDR3 has 13 residues. V lost 2 bases and J lost 4, with 7 bases in between. The CDR3 sequence: CASSFAAGNTIYF. CDR3 bases: TGCGCCAGCAGCTTCGCAGCAGGAAACACCATATATTTT.

This chain links TRBV15 with TRBJ1-3, with 10 nucleotides matching TRBD1. The CDR3 sequence is 17 residues long. The germline gives CDR1 LNHNV, CDR2 YYDKDF (reference sequence). The ends lost 5 bases at V and 0 bases at J; junction bases unmatched: 7. Here the CDR3 reads CATSPRTGGSSGNTIYF. The CDR3 DNA sequence: TGTGCCACCAGCCCTCGGACAGGGGGAAGCTCTGGAAACACCATATATTTT.

V usage is TRBV15 and J usage is TRBJ1-2; D not certain. Germline V lookup: CDR1 LNHNV, CDR2 YYDKDF (reference sequence). The CDR3 consists of 14 residues. Trimming stripped 1 base from V and 1 base from J, with 7 bases between. The CDR3 region is CATSRARDNYGYTF. Here the CDR3 DNA reads TGTGCCACCAGCAGAGCTAGGGATAACTATGGCTACACCTTC.

V gene TRBV5-1 combines with J gene TRBJ1-6; possibly TRBD1 for D (5 bases). V lost 0 bases and J 9 bases, leaving 10 bases between the germline ends. Germline V lookup: CDR1 SGHRS, CDR2 YFSETQ. The CDR3 runs to 14 residues. The CDR3 nucleotides are TGCGCCAGCAGCTTGGACGGTGGGGGTTCACCCCTCCACTTT. Translation gives CASSLDGGGSPLHF.

This clone has more than one count but fewer than ten. CDR3 sequence (DNA): TGTGCCATCAATCTAGCGGGAGGGGACAATGAGCAGTTCTTC. Protein sequence: CAINLAGGDNEQFF. V usage is TRBV10-3 and J usage is TRBJ2-1; the match to TRBD2 covers 12 bases. This CDR3 spans 14 amino acids. Per the germline V gene, CDR1 is ENHRY and CDR2 is SYGVKD. Trimming removed 7 bases from V and 5 bases from J; junction bases left unmatched: 3.

As DNA, the CDR3 is TGTGCCAGTAGTTCCTCGACTAGAGGCTACGAGCAGTACTTC. This codes for CASSSSTRGYEQYF. The gene calls are TRBV19 and TRBJ2-7; a weak D match, TRBD2 (6 bases). Trimming stripped 5 bases from V and 3 bases from J, with 14 bases between. This CDR3 comprises 14 residues. Germline V gives CDR1 LNHDA, CDR2 SQIVND (reference sequence).

This clone was counted only a few times. The V call is TRBV7-9, the J call TRBJ2-3; no clear D. Trimming pared 6 bases from V and 4 bases from J, leaving 14 bases between. This CDR3 contains 14 residues. Per the germline V gene, CDR1 is SEHNR and CDR2 is FQNEAQ (reference sequence). CDR3 sequence: CASSRLDWSDTQYF. The CDR3 DNA sequence: TGTGCCAGCAGTCGTCTTGATTGGTCAGATACGCAGTATTTT. The full variable domain, with the rest looked up from reference TRBV7-9 and TRBJ2-3, is DTGVSQNPRHKITKRGQNVTFRCDPISEHNRLYWYRQTLGQGPEFLTYFQNEAQLEKSRLLSDRFSAERPKGSFSTLEIQRTEQGDSAMYLCASSRLDWSDTQYFGPGTRLTVL.

V usage is TRBV7-9 and J usage is TRBJ2-7; possibly TRBD2 for D (6 bases). This CDR3 is 14 amino acids long. The V end was cut by 5 bases, the J end by 2 bases, with 13 bases between. CDR1 is SEHNR, CDR2 FQNEAQ, per germline (reference sequence). DNA for the CDR3: TGTGCCAGCAGCCCTAACGGGAGAGCCTACGAGCAGTACTTC. This gives the protein CASSPNGRAYEQYF.

The V gene is TRBV10-3, the J gene TRBJ2-3; weak D call: TRBD2 (5 bases). CDR3 length equals 16 residues. Trimming shortened V by 2 bases and J by 0 bases, and 12 bases separated the two germline ends. Germline V gene sequence: CDR1 ENHRY, CDR2 SYGVKD. The CDR3 region is CAISEGDTGSTDTQYF. The CDR3 nucleotides read TGTGCCATCAGTGAGGGAGACACGGGGAGCACAGATACGCAGTATTTT.

The gene calls are TRBV30 and TRBJ2-2, with D uncertain. This CDR3 is built from 12 residues. Germline values: CDR1 GTSNPN, CDR2 SVGIG (reference sequence). Trimming took off 0 bases at V and 7 bases at J, with 6 bases between the two ends. The CDR3 region has the DNA TGTGCCTGGAGTGTGTTAATCGGGGAGCTGTTTTTT. This codes for CAWSVLIGELFF.

V is TRBV28 and J is TRBJ2-7; 7 nucleotides match TRBD2. J gave up 2 bases and V 6 bases, and 7 bases lay outside the gene matches. Germline V gene data show CDR1 as MDHEN and CDR2 as SYDVKM. The CDR3 contains 14 residues. The CDR3 DNA is TGTGCCAGCAGGGGCGGGAGTATCCCCTACGAGCAGTACTTC. The encoded protein is CASRGGSIPYEQYF.

This rearrangement joins TRBV28 to TRBJ1-2, with 7 bases fitting TRBD1. Germline-derived CDR1 and CDR2 are MDHEN and SYDVKM. The CDR3 is made up of 14 amino acids. V shed 5 bases and J 0 bases; nucleotides not matched to a gene: 3. DNA of the CDR3: TGTGCCAGCAGTCGACAGGGATCTAACTATGGCTACACCTTC. Amino acid sequence: CASSRQGSNYGYTF.

This chain connects TRBV27 to TRBJ1-6; TRBD1 matches 9 bases. CDR1 and CDR2 (germline): MNHEY, SMNVEV (reference sequence). This CDR3 has 16 residues. Unmatched junction bases numbered 3, after V lost 4 bases and J lost 2 bases. In nucleotides, the CDR3 is TGTGCCAGCAGTTCCCGGGACAGGGCCTATAATTCACCCCTCCACTTT. It is translated as CASSSRDRAYNSPLHF.

This chain links TRBV28 with TRBJ1-2, with D hard to call. The CDR3 is 14 amino acids. Looked up from germline, CDR1 is MDHEN and CDR2 is SYDVKM. Trimming left V 2 bases short and J 0 bases short, with 7 bases between. The CDR3 nucleotides are TGTGCCAGCAGTTTAGGGCAAACTAACTATGGCTACACCTTC. Its protein is CASSLGQTNYGYTF.

The rearrangement uses TRBV7-3 and TRBJ1-1, with D perhaps TRBD1 (5 bases). Germline CDR1 reads SGHTA; CDR2 reads FQGTGA. The V end was cut by 5 bases, the J end by 1 base, with 11 bases between. The CDR3 is 14 amino acids. The CDR3: CASSPTGENTEAFF. CDR3 sequence (DNA): TGTGCCAGCAGCCCAACAGGAGAGAACACTGAAGCTTTCTTT.

The chain has TRBV20-1 and TRBJ2-1; no firm D call. CDR3 size: 11 residues. In germline, CDR1 is DFQATT, CDR2 SNEGSKA (reference sequence). V dropped 0 bases and J dropped 7 bases, with 4 bases sitting between them. CDR3 nucleotide sequence: TGCAGTGCTAGAGATATTAATGAGCAGTTCTTC. Translated, it gives CSARDINEQFF.

This chain connects TRBV2 to TRBJ2-3; no firm D call. Trimming shortened V by 6 bases and J by 2 bases, and 21 bases separated the two germline ends. The germline V gene has CDR1 SNHLY and CDR2 FYNNEI. This CDR3 comprises 17 residues. DNA of the CDR3: TGTGCCAGCAGCCCCGGATCGGCAGCCAAGGACACAGATACGCAGTATTTT. It is translated as CASSPGSAAKDTDTQYF.

The rearrangement links TRBV9 to TRBJ2-1, with D uncertain. Germline CDR1 and CDR2: SGDLS and YYNGEE. The CDR3 sequence is 15 residues long. V was pared by 0 bases and J by 0 bases, with 7 bases between. The CDR3 bases are TGTGCCAGCAGCGTAGGGCGGATCTCCTACAATGAGCAGTTCTTC. This gives the protein CASSVGRISYNEQFF.

V usage is TRBV18 and J usage is TRBJ1-2; 7 bases line up with TRBD1. The CDR3 is made up of 16 amino acids. Germline assignment: CDR1 KGHSH and CDR2 LQKENI. J gave up 4 bases and V 2 bases, and 10 bases lay outside the gene matches. As DNA, the CDR3 is TGTGCCAGCTCACCAGGTCTCGGGGACAGTAGCTATGGCTACACCTTC. This sequence encodes CASSPGLGDSSYGYTF.

The rearrangement links TRBV28 to TRBJ1-3, with 8 bases lining up with TRBD1. Germline assignment: CDR1 MDHEN and CDR2 SYDVKM. The J segment lost 0 bases and the V segment lost 6 bases, leaving 10 bases of the junction unmatched. CDR3 length: 17 residues. The chain's CDR3 is CASRSPGQAISGNTIYF. The CDR3 DNA sequence: TGTGCCAGCAGGTCGCCGGGACAGGCGATCTCTGGAAACACCATATATTTT. The full variable domain, in which reference TRBV28 and TRBJ1-3 provide the parts outside the CDR3, is DVKVTQSSRYLVKRTGEKVFLECVQDMDHENMFWYRQDPGLGLRLIYFSYDVKMKEKGDIPEGYSVSREKKERFSLILESASTNQTSMYLCASRSPGQAISGNTIYFGEGSWLTVV.